This is a list of T cell receptor beta chains from one sample in a study of blood T cell repertoires in COVID-19. TCRdb keeps only in-frame clones here, not all; method: immunoSEQ multiplex PCR. This sample yields roughly 330,000 clones, of which around 80% are seen a single time; roughly 1.1% belongs to the top ten. Input material: peripheral blood. These receptors came from a woman in her 50s with acute or convalescent COVID-19. Each CDR3 is given with its conserved first and last residue. The size of a clone is reported for some rows only, either as once, few or many, or as a class for expanded clones.

size,V,J,CDR3
NA,TRBV3-1/TRBV3-2,TRBJ2-3,CASSPTGEDTQYF
once,TRBV21-1,TRBJ1-3,CASSKAQARGSGNTIYF
NA,TRBV5-8,TRBJ2-5,CASSFGGGQETQYF
NA,TRBV11-3,TRBJ2-1,CASSPGTGGYNEQFF
NA,TRBV2,TRBJ1-1,CASSLGGGQNTEAFF
NA,TRBV5-8,TRBJ1-4,CAARRREEKLFF
NA,TRBV2,TRBJ2-2,CVSSEAGGTGELFF
NA,TRBV3-1/TRBV3-2,TRBJ1-5,CASSQQQGGQPQHF
NA,TRBV25-1,TRBJ1-6,CASSEGGAHNSPLHF
NA,TRBV6-1,TRBJ2-5,CASSEVPDRGTQYF
NA,TRBV28,TRBJ1-1,CASSLMGGNTEAFF
NA,TRBV18,TRBJ1-2,CASSPAGVNGYTF
NA,TRBV11-2,TRBJ1-2,CASSSRIRTGGIYGYTF
NA,TRBV6-6,TRBJ1-5,CASFTGGDQPQHF
NA,TRBV19,TRBJ1-5,CASSIDPTVAAQHF
NA,TRBV2,TRBJ1-2,CASSDPQGLGYTF
NA,TRBV2,TRBJ1-2,CASSSGQGGYTF
NA,TRBV2,TRBJ2-3,CASRPAGLAGAQYF
NA,TRBV29-1,TRBJ2-1,CSAQEWSLSNEQFF
NA,TRBV5-1,TRBJ1-3,CASSLELTGGAGNTIYF
NA,TRBV5-4,TRBJ2-1,CASSLLVTQGADEQFF
NA,TRBV13,TRBJ1-3,CASKHSGGSGNTIYF
NA,TRBV7-2,TRBJ1-6,CASRSPGLGGHSPLHF
NA,TRBV7-2,TRBJ1-5,CASSGRGFQPQHF
NA,TRBV19,TRBJ1-5,CATRQSNQPQHF
NA,TRBV5-1,TRBJ2-3,CASSRGLAGGPPDTQYF
NA,TRBV4-3,TRBJ1-2,CASSQGRVTSNYGYTF
NA,TRBV27,TRBJ1-6,CASSPAGTGESPLHF
NA,TRBV7-2,TRBJ2-2,CASSLVGGWNTGELFF
NA,TRBV6-6,TRBJ1-2,CASSYSTGGYTF
NA,TRBV28,TRBJ1-2,CASSLQGYGYTF
NA,TRBV7-2,TRBJ2-1,CASSLGLGGGYNEQFF
NA,TRBV6-2/TRBV6-3,TRBJ1-1,CASSPPNRGLYENTEAFF
NA,TRBV7-9,TRBJ2-4,CASSLGDRGSKNIQYF
NA,TRBV6-1,TRBJ2-5,CASSDPTGRKETQYF
NA,TRBV14,TRBJ2-2,CASSQGVGGAAGELFF
NA,TRBV4-1,TRBJ1-4,CASSFRGTTNEKLFF
few,TRBV18,TRBJ2-2,CASSPQPQEPSELFF
NA,TRBV9,TRBJ2-3,CASSVYSGSTDTQYF
NA,TRBV10-1,TRBJ1-3,CASSTGTVSSGNTIYF
NA,TRBV6-6,TRBJ2-7,CASEKSSGASYEQYF
NA,TRBV7-9,TRBJ1-2,CASTRGDYGYTF
NA,TRBV6-1,TRBJ1-2,CASSDGQGDGYTF
NA,TRBV30,TRBJ1-1,CAWSPRAEAFF